Listed below are T cell receptor beta chains from one sample, sequenced in a study of blood T cell repertoires in COVID-19. Profiling relied on immunoSEQ multiplex PCR, and the TCRdb table lists in-frame clones only, not all of them. The data contain more than 70,000 clones, 85% of them seen just once; the ten biggest clones take up roughly 4%. Sequenced: peripheral blood. These receptors all stem from a man in his sixties with acute or convalescent COVID-19. The CDR3 runs from the conserved cysteine through the conserved F or W. D genes are given only for firm matches. Clone size, where shown, is once, few, many, or a class for clones that have expanded.

v_call: TRBV6-1
j_call: TRBJ2-1
d_call: -
clone_size: -
cdr3_nt: TGTGCCACCAGGGAGGCTAGTTCCTACAATGAGCAGTTCTTC
cdr3_aa: CATREASSYNEQFF

v_call: TRBV10-3
j_call: TRBJ2-1
d_call: TRBD2
clone_size: -
cdr3_nt: TGTGCCATCAGCGACGGGACTAGCGGGAGTCACAATGAGCAGTTCTTC
cdr3_aa: CAISDGTSGSHNEQFF

v_call: TRBV18
j_call: TRBJ1-5
d_call: -
clone_size: -
cdr3_nt: TGTGCCAGCTCACCCCACGTAGATCAGCCCCAGCATTTT
cdr3_aa: CASSPHVDQPQHF

v_call: TRBV18
j_call: TRBJ1-3
d_call: -
clone_size: -
cdr3_nt: TGTGCCAGCTCACCGTGGTTAGACATTTTAACTGGAAACACCATATATTTT
cdr3_aa: CASSPWLDILTGNTIYF

v_call: TRBV4-1
j_call: TRBJ2-4
d_call: -
clone_size: -
cdr3_nt: TGCGCCAGCAGCCAAGATTGGACAGCTTCCAAAAGTGGCCTCCAGTACTTC
cdr3_aa: CASSQDWTASKSGLQYF

v_call: TRBV4-1
j_call: TRBJ2-3
d_call: TRBD2
clone_size: -
cdr3_nt: TGCGCCAGCAGCCCCTATCGCGGGAGCGATGATCGGACAGATACGCAGTATTTT
cdr3_aa: CASSPYRGSDDRTDTQYF

v_call: TRBV6-1
j_call: TRBJ1-5
d_call: -
clone_size: -
cdr3_nt: TGTGCCAGCAGTGATGGCTTCGTTAGCAATCAGCCCCAGCATTTT
cdr3_aa: CASSDGFVSNQPQHF

v_call: TRBV19
j_call: TRBJ2-1
d_call: TRBD1
clone_size: -
cdr3_nt: TGTGCCAGTAGTGGGACAGGAGGTAATGAGCAGTTCTTC
cdr3_aa: CASSGTGGNEQFF

v_call: TRBV6-5
j_call: TRBJ2-2
d_call: -
clone_size: -
cdr3_nt: TGTGCCAGCAGTTACTCTGTAGTCACCGGGGAGCTGTTTTTT
cdr3_aa: CASSYSVVTGELFF

v_call: TRBV5-5
j_call: TRBJ1-5
d_call: TRBD1
clone_size: -
cdr3_nt: TGTGCCAGCAGCTTGGAGGCAGGGGGACATTATAGCAATCAGCCCCAGCATTTT
cdr3_aa: CASSLEAGGHYSNQPQHF

v_call: TRBV19
j_call: TRBJ1-2
d_call: TRBD1
clone_size: -
cdr3_nt: TGTGCCAGTAGTCAGTACCGGGACAGCAACTATGGCTACACCTTC
cdr3_aa: CASSQYRDSNYGYTF

v_call: TRBV11-2
j_call: TRBJ2-7
d_call: TRBD2
clone_size: -
cdr3_nt: TGTGCCAGCAGCTCTATTAGCGGGAGTTTAATCGACGAGCAGTACTTC
cdr3_aa: CASSSISGSLIDEQYF

v_call: TRBV19
j_call: TRBJ2-7
d_call: TRBD1
clone_size: -
cdr3_nt: TGTGCCAGTAGTTTACTCGGACAGGGTGAGTCCTACGAGCAGTACTTC
cdr3_aa: CASSLLGQGESYEQYF

v_call: TRBV5-1
j_call: TRBJ1-5
d_call: -
clone_size: -
cdr3_nt: TGCGCCAGCAGCCTCCAGAATCAGCCCCAGCATTTT
cdr3_aa: CASSLQNQPQHF

v_call: TRBV7-2
j_call: TRBJ2-2
d_call: -
clone_size: few
cdr3_nt: TGTGCCAGCAGCTTAGCAGGGGTCATCGGGGAGCTGTTTTTT
cdr3_aa: CASSLAGVIGELFF

v_call: TRBV5-1
j_call: TRBJ1-5
d_call: -
clone_size: -
cdr3_nt: TGCGCCAGCAGCTTGGCCCCCGATCAGCCCCAGCATTTT
cdr3_aa: CASSLAPDQPQHF

v_call: TRBV6-6
j_call: TRBJ2-7
d_call: -
clone_size: few
cdr3_nt: TGTGCCAGCTCAGCGTCACAGGAAAAAGACGAGCAGTACTTC
cdr3_aa: CASSASQEKDEQYF

v_call: TRBV5-4
j_call: TRBJ2-7
d_call: TRBD2
clone_size: -
cdr3_nt: TGTGCCAGCAGCTTCGGACTAGCGGGAGCCTACGAGCAGTACTTC
cdr3_aa: CASSFGLAGAYEQYF

v_call: TRBV6-5
j_call: TRBJ2-4
d_call: TRBD1
clone_size: -
cdr3_nt: TGTGCCAGCAGCTCCGACAGGGGAGCCAAAAACATTCAGTACTTC
cdr3_aa: CASSSDRGAKNIQYF

v_call: TRBV30
j_call: TRBJ2-3
d_call: -
clone_size: -
cdr3_nt: TGTGCCTGGAGTGTACTTACGACAGATACGCAGTATTTT
cdr3_aa: CAWSVLTTDTQYF

v_call: TRBV10-2
j_call: TRBJ1-6
d_call: -
clone_size: -
cdr3_nt: TGCGCCAGCAGTGACAGGGCAAATTCACCCCTCCACTTT
cdr3_aa: CASSDRANSPLHF

v_call: TRBV7-3
j_call: TRBJ2-1
d_call: TRBD1
clone_size: few
cdr3_nt: TGTGCCAGCAGCCTAATGGGACAGGGGGAGAATGAGCAGTTCTTC
cdr3_aa: CASSLMGQGENEQFF

v_call: TRBV5-1
j_call: TRBJ1-4
d_call: TRBD1
clone_size: -
cdr3_nt: TGCGCCAGCAGCGCACGGGACAGCGGTAATGAAAAACTGTTTTTT
cdr3_aa: CASSARDSGNEKLFF

v_call: TRBV9
j_call: TRBJ1-2
d_call: TRBD1
clone_size: -
cdr3_nt: TGTGCCAGCAGCCCACAAGGACAGGGTGACGGCTACACCTTC
cdr3_aa: CASSPQGQGDGYTF

v_call: TRBV7-7
j_call: TRBJ2-1
d_call: -
clone_size: -
cdr3_nt: TGTGCTAGCAGAGGTGGAGGGGAGGATGAGCAGTTCTTC
cdr3_aa: CASRGGGEDEQFF

v_call: TRBV19
j_call: TRBJ1-2
d_call: TRBD1
clone_size: few
cdr3_nt: TGTGCCAGTAGAGAGAGGACAGGATGGCTCTATGGCTACACCTTC
cdr3_aa: CASRERTGWLYGYTF

v_call: TRBV30
j_call: TRBJ1-1
d_call: -
clone_size: few
cdr3_nt: TGTGCCTGGGAACGGGGAGCGGAAGCTTTCTTT
cdr3_aa: CAWERGAEAFF

v_call: TRBV6-5
j_call: TRBJ1-2
d_call: -
clone_size: -
cdr3_nt: TGTGCCAGCAGTTACGGGATAGGGGTGCGCTATGGCTACACCTTC
cdr3_aa: CASSYGIGVRYGYTF

v_call: TRBV12-3/TRBV12-4
j_call: TRBJ2-1
d_call: -
clone_size: few
cdr3_nt: TGTGCCAGCAGTCGACTAGAGGAGCAGTTCTTC
cdr3_aa: CASSRLEEQFF

v_call: TRBV9
j_call: TRBJ1-2
d_call: TRBD1
clone_size: -
cdr3_nt: TGTGCCAGCAGCGTAGTAGGCGGTCAGGGGGCAGGCAGAGGCTACACCTTC
cdr3_aa: CASSVVGGQGAGRGYTF

v_call: TRBV6-6
j_call: TRBJ2-3
d_call: -
clone_size: -
cdr3_nt: TGTGCCAGCAGTCAGAACCGGGAAGATACGCAGTATTTT
cdr3_aa: CASSQNREDTQYF

v_call: TRBV30
j_call: TRBJ2-5
d_call: TRBD2
clone_size: once
cdr3_nt: TGTGCCTCCTCCCGTAGCGGGAGAGTTGAGACCCAGTACTTC
cdr3_aa: CASSRSGRVETQYF

v_call: TRBV2
j_call: TRBJ2-7
d_call: TRBD1
clone_size: -
cdr3_nt: TGTGCCAGCAGAGACGGGACAGTCGGCGAGCAGTACTTC
cdr3_aa: CASRDGTVGEQYF

v_call: TRBV19
j_call: TRBJ1-1
d_call: -
clone_size: -
cdr3_nt: TGTGCCAGTAGTATAGGGAGGGCTGAAGCTTTCTTT
cdr3_aa: CASSIGRAEAFF

v_call: TRBV9
j_call: TRBJ1-3
d_call: TRBD1
clone_size: once
cdr3_nt: TGTGCCAGCAGCTTATTACCGGGACAGGACTCTGGAAACACCATATATTTT
cdr3_aa: CASSLLPGQDSGNTIYF

v_call: TRBV5-5
j_call: TRBJ2-7
d_call: TRBD2
clone_size: -
cdr3_nt: TGTGCCAGCAGCCAGGGACTAGTCCATGAGCAGTACTTC
cdr3_aa: CASSQGLVHEQYF

v_call: TRBV2
j_call: TRBJ1-2
d_call: -
clone_size: -
cdr3_nt: TGTGCCAGCAGTGATGCGGCAGGGGTTATGTATGGCTACACCTTC
cdr3_aa: CASSDAAGVMYGYTF

v_call: TRBV21-1
j_call: TRBJ2-5
d_call: -
clone_size: -
cdr3_nt: TGTGCCAGCAGCAAAGGGAGGGTCCAAGAGACCCAGTACTTC
cdr3_aa: CASSKGRVQETQYF

v_call: TRBV13
j_call: TRBJ1-6
d_call: TRBD1
clone_size: few
cdr3_nt: TGTGCCAGCAGCCCCAGGGGGACCCATCTATATAATTCACCCCTCCACTTT
cdr3_aa: CASSPRGTHLYNSPLHF

v_call: TRBV7-9
j_call: TRBJ1-6
d_call: TRBD1
clone_size: -
cdr3_nt: TGTGCCAGCAGCACGGGGACAGGGGGCAATTCACCCCTCCACTTT
cdr3_aa: CASSTGTGGNSPLHF

v_call: TRBV6-1
j_call: TRBJ2-1
d_call: TRBD1
clone_size: -
cdr3_nt: TGTGCCAGCAGTGAACTTGGGACAGAGGTGCAGTTCTTC
cdr3_aa: CASSELGTEVQFF

v_call: TRBV7-9
j_call: TRBJ2-5
d_call: -
clone_size: once
cdr3_nt: TGTGCCAGCAGTCCCCCTGACCGACCCCAAGCGGCCCAGTACTTC
cdr3_aa: CASSPPDRPQAAQYF

v_call: TRBV25-1
j_call: TRBJ1-4
d_call: -
clone_size: -
cdr3_nt: TGTGCCAGCAGCCGCCGGACAGACGGCGAAAAACTGTTTTTT
cdr3_aa: CASSRRTDGEKLFF

v_call: TRBV5-1
j_call: TRBJ2-3
d_call: TRBD2
clone_size: -
cdr3_nt: TGCGCCAGCAGCTTGGTGCTAGCGGGGCGCACAGATACGCAGTATTTT
cdr3_aa: CASSLVLAGRTDTQYF

v_call: TRBV9
j_call: TRBJ2-1
d_call: -
clone_size: -
cdr3_nt: TGTGCCAGCAGCGTAGATAGTTACAATGAGCAGTTCTTC
cdr3_aa: CASSVDSYNEQFF

v_call: TRBV10-1
j_call: TRBJ2-7
d_call: TRBD2
clone_size: -
cdr3_nt: TGCGCCAGCAGTGAGCAAGCGGGAGGGCCCTACGAGCAGTACTTC
cdr3_aa: CASSEQAGGPYEQYF

v_call: TRBV9
j_call: TRBJ2-3
d_call: TRBD2
clone_size: -
cdr3_nt: TGTGCCAGCAGCCTAGCGGGGGGGGCAGATACGCAGTATTTT
cdr3_aa: CASSLAGGADTQYF

v_call: TRBV9
j_call: TRBJ2-6
d_call: -
clone_size: -
cdr3_nt: TGTGCCAGCAGCGTATTACCGGGAAGTTTCTCTGGGGCCAACGTCCTGACTTTC
cdr3_aa: CASSVLPGSFSGANVLTF

v_call: TRBV2
j_call: TRBJ2-6
d_call: TRBD2
clone_size: -
cdr3_nt: TGTGCCAGCAGTAGCGGGAGCTCTGGGGCCAACGTCCTGACTTTC
cdr3_aa: CASSSGSSGANVLTF

v_call: TRBV11-2
j_call: TRBJ1-4
d_call: -
clone_size: -
cdr3_nt: TGTGCCACCTTCCCGCCGAGATCTAATGAAAAACTGTTTTTT
cdr3_aa: CATFPPRSNEKLFF

v_call: TRBV30
j_call: TRBJ2-3
d_call: TRBD2
clone_size: once
cdr3_nt: TGTGCCTGGAGTGTACTAGCGGGGAACACAGATACGCAGTATTTT
cdr3_aa: CAWSVLAGNTDTQYF

v_call: TRBV11-2
j_call: TRBJ2-3
d_call: -
clone_size: -
cdr3_nt: TGTGCCAGCAGCCCCTACCACCTTGGCACAGATACGCAGTATTTT
cdr3_aa: CASSPYHLGTDTQYF

v_call: TRBV18
j_call: TRBJ1-2
d_call: TRBD1
clone_size: -
cdr3_nt: TGTGCCAGCTCCCAAGGACAGGCTAGATCTCACTATGGCTACACCTTC
cdr3_aa: CASSQGQARSHYGYTF

v_call: TRBV11-3
j_call: TRBJ2-2
d_call: -
clone_size: -
cdr3_nt: TGTGCCAGCAGGCTAAACACCGGGGAGCTGTTTTTT
cdr3_aa: CASRLNTGELFF

v_call: TRBV5-6
j_call: TRBJ1-2
d_call: TRBD1
clone_size: few
cdr3_nt: TGTGCCAGCAGCTTTGGGACAGGGGGCCCAGTCTATGGCTACACCTTC
cdr3_aa: CASSFGTGGPVYGYTF